These 14 T cell receptor beta chains came from one sample sequenced in a study of blood T cell repertoires in COVID-19. TCRdb keeps only in-frame clones here, not all; method: immunoSEQ multiplex PCR. This table holds some 330,000 clones, about nine tenths found once. Sequenced sample: peripheral blood. The receptors here all came from a woman aged 25 to 39 with COVID-19, enrolled during active disease.

This clone has only a few counts. This chain uses TRBV7-2 with TRBJ1-2; D might be TRBD1 (6 bases). Trimming left V 1 base short and J 7 bases short, with 19 bases between. Germline V CDR1 and CDR2: SGHTA, FQGNSA. This CDR3 is 16 amino acids long. The CDR3 is CASSLEWVRGGLGYTF. CDR3 bases: TGTGCCAGCAGCTTAGAATGGGTACGAGGGGGTCTTGGCTACACCTTC.

In this sample, this clone turned up a few times. This chain connects TRBV5-1 to TRBJ1-6; weak D call: TRBD1 (5 bases). Germline V gene lookup returns CDR1 SGHRS and CDR2 YFSETQ. This CDR3 region has 15 residues. Between the trimmed V and J ends, which lost 0 bases and 6 bases, there was a span of 10 bases. CDR3 coding DNA: TGCGCCAGCAGCTTGGGACAGACATTTAATTCACCCCTCCACTTT. It specifies CASSLGQTFNSPLHF.

J is TRBJ1-1 and V is TRBV6-5, with a weak D call TRBD1 (5 bases). V was cut by 8 bases and J by 10 bases, with 20 bases left in between. CDR3 length: 13 residues. CDR1 is MNHEY, CDR2 SVGAGI, per germline. CDR3 nucleotide sequence: TGTGCCAGCGCCTTGGGAGGGGTCTCAGGAGCTTTCTTT. This translates into CASALGGVSGAFF.

The V gene is TRBV27, the J gene TRBJ1-2, with TRBD1 matching over 8 bases. The V segment lost 0 bases and the J segment 4 bases; nucleotides outside the gene matches: 7. The germline V gene encodes CDR1 MNHEY and CDR2 SMNVEV (reference sequence). The CDR3 length is 16 residues. DNA for the CDR3: TGTGCCAGCAGTTTATCATCGGACAGGGTCTTCTATGGCTACACCTTC. Its protein product is CASSLSSDRVFYGYTF.

This rearrangement joins TRBV9 to TRBJ1-2; D not certain. In germline, CDR1 is SGDLS, CDR2 YYNGEE. Trimming pared 0 bases from V and 1 base from J, leaving 13 bases between. This CDR3 region has 16 residues. CDR3: CASSVGMGPDNYGYTF. The CDR3 bases are TGTGCCAGCAGCGTAGGAATGGGCCCAGATAACTATGGCTACACCTTC. Complete variable domain (other parts from reference TRBV9 and TRBJ1-2): DSGVTQTPKHLITATGQRVTLRCSPRSGDLSVYWYQQSLDQGLQFLIQYYNGEERAKGNILERFSAQQFPDLHSELNLSSLELGDSALYFCASSVGMGPDNYGYTFGSGTRLTVV.

V and J are TRBV4-2 and TRBJ2-2, with TRBD1 matching over 9 bases. CDR3 length: 17 residues. From germline, CDR1 is LGHNA and CDR2 YNFKEQ. J was trimmed by 3 bases and V by 2 bases; bases with no gene match: 7. Written as DNA, the CDR3 is TGTGCCAGCAGCCAACCTACTCGGGACAGGGACACCGGGGAGCTGTTTTTT. Encoded protein: CASSQPTRDRDTGELFF.

V is TRBV29-1 and J is TRBJ2-7; D might be TRBD1 (6 bases). CDR1 is SQVTM, CDR2 ANQGSEA, per germline. V was cut by 4 bases and J by 7 bases, with 14 bases left in between. There are 12 residues in the CDR3. The CDR3 sequence: CSVAGTSGEQYV. The CDR3 region has the DNA TGCAGCGTTGCCGGGACATCGGGGGAGCAGTACGTC.

The rearrangement joins TRBV14 to TRBJ2-7, with a weak D call TRBD1 (6 bases). Germline V gene sequence: CDR1 SGHDN, CDR2 FVKESK. V gave up 0 bases and J gave up 2 bases, with 17 bases separating them. This CDR3 has 17 residues. The CDR3 reads CASSQDGFGQSPYEQYF. The DNA for the CDR3 is TGTGCCAGCAGCCAAGATGGTTTCGGACAGTCTCCCTACGAGCAGTACTTC.

This chain connects TRBV19 to TRBJ2-7; a possible D gene is TRBD1 (6 bases). Germline values: CDR1 LNHDA, CDR2 SQIVND (reference sequence). V dropped 1 base and J dropped 2 bases, with 12 bases sitting between them. The CDR3 is 15 residues long. In DNA form, the CDR3 reads TGTGCCAGTAGTATAGTTCCGGGACAAACCTACGAGCAGTACTTC. Residues: CASSIVPGQTYEQYF.

The CDR3 loop is CATSPTGGPSDEQFF. The CDR3 DNA follows: TGTGCCACCAGTCCAACGGGGGGGCCTAGCGATGAGCAGTTCTTC. The chain combines TRBV24-1 with TRBJ2-1, with TRBD2 matching over 8 bases. The J segment lost 8 bases and the V segment lost 6 bases, leaving 11 bases of the junction unmatched. In germline, CDR1 is KGHDR, CDR2 SFDVKD. The CDR3 length is 15 residues.

The rearrangement links TRBV2 to TRBJ1-2; D not certain. The CDR3 spans 12 residues. Germline V gene data show CDR1 as SNHLY and CDR2 as FYNNEI. V was cut by 3 bases and J by 2 bases, with 4 bases left in between. The CDR3 DNA follows: TGTGCCAGCAGTGACACAAACTATGGCTACACCTTC. It encodes CASSDTNYGYTF. The complete variable domain, with remaining parts taken from reference TRBV2 and TRBJ1-2, reads EPEVTQTPSHQVTQMGQEVILRCVPISNHLYFYWYRQILGQKVEFLVSFYNNEISEKSEIFDDQFSVERPDGSNFTLKIRSTKLEDSAMYFCASSDTNYGYTFGSGTRLTVV.

This chain connects TRBV7-2 to TRBJ2-7; D remains ambiguous. The V gene's germline CDR1 is SGHTA and CDR2 FQGNSA. The CDR3 runs to 14 residues. V was shortened by 5 bases and J by 2 bases, with 13 bases between the two germline ends. In DNA form, the CDR3 reads TGTGCCAGCAGCCCACCGAGGTCCCCCTACGAGCAGTACTTC. Its translation: CASSPPRSPYEQYF.

The chain couples TRBV27 to TRBJ2-1, with D maybe TRBD1 (6 bases). The V end lost 2 bases, the J end lost 4 bases, and 12 bases lay between the germline ends. The CDR3 runs 15 residues. Germline V CDR1 and CDR2: MNHEY, SMNVEV (reference sequence). Here the CDR3 reads CASSLKGVGYNEQFF. Written as DNA, the CDR3 is TGTGCCAGCAGTTTAAAGGGGGTTGGGTACAATGAGCAGTTCTTC.

The chain uses TRBV19 and TRBJ1-2, with a tentative D call TRBD1 (6 bases). The length of the CDR3 is 17 residues. V gave up 5 bases and J gave up 2 bases, with 21 bases separating them. The germline gives CDR1 LNHDA, CDR2 SQIVND (reference sequence). The CDR3 region is CASSLIHREGTNYGYTF. In DNA form, the CDR3 reads TGTGCCAGTAGTCTTATCCACAGGGAAGGGACCAACTATGGCTACACCTTC.